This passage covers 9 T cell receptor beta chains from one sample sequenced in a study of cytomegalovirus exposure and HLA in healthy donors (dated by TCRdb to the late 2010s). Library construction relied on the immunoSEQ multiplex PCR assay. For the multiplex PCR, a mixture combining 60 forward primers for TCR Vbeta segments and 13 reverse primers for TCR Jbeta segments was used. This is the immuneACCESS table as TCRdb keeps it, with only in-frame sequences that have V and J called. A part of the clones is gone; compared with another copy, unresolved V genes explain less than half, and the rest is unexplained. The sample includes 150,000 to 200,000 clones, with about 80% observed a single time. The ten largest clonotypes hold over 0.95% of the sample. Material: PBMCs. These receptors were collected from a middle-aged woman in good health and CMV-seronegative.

For the CDR3, the DNA is TGTGCCAGCAGCGGGTACAGGGGGAGGCAGTACTTC. Translating gives CASSGYRGRQYF. This chain links TRBV9 with TRBJ2-7; 8 positions match TRBD1. Trimming cost V 3 bases and J 9 bases; bases outside gene matches: 5. The CDR3 consists of 12 residues. CDR1 and CDR2 from the germline V gene are SGDLS and YYNGEE.

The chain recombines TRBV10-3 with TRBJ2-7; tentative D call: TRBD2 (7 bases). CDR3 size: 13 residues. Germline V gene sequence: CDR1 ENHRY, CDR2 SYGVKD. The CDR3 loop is CAIEGGIPYEQYF. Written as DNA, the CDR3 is TGTGCTATAGAGGGGGGGATACCCTACGAGCAGTACTTC.

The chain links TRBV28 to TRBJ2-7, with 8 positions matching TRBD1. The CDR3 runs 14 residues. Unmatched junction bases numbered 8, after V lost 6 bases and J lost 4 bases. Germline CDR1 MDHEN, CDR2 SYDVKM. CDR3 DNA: TGTGCCAGCAGCCCAGGACAGGGTCGGTACGAGCAGTACTTC. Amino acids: CASSPGQGRYEQYF.

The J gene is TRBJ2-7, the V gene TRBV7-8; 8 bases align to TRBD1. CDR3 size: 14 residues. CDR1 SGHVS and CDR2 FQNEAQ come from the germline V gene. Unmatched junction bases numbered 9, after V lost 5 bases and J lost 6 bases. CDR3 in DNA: TGTGCCAGCAGCCGAGGACAGGGCGAGGGCGAGCAGTACTTC. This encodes CASSRGQGEGEQYF.

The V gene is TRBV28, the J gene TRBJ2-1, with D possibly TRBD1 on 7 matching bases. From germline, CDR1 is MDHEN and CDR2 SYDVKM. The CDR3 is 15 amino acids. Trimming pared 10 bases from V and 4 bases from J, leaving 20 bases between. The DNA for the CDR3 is TGTGCCACCAAAGGCGGGGACAGAAGATACAATGAGCAGTTCTTC. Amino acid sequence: CATKGGDRRYNEQFF.

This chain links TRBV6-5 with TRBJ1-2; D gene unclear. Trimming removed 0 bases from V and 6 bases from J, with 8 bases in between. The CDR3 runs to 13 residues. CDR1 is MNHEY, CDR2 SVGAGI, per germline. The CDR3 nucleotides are TGTGCCAGCAGTTACTCGCCGGGAGATGGCTACACCTTC. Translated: CASSYSPGDGYTF.

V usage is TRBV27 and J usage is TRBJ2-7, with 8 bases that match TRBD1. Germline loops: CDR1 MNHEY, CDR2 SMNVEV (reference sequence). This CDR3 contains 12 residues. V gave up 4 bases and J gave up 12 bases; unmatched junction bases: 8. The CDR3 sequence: CASSSADRGVYF. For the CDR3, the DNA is TGTGCCAGCAGTTCCGCCGACAGGGGAGTGTACTTC.

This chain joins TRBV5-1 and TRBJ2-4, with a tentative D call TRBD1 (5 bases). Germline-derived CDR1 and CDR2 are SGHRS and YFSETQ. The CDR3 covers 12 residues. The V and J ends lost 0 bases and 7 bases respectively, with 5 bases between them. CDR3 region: CASSLEGNIQYF. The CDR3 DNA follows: TGCGCCAGCAGCTTGGAGGGGAACATTCAGTACTTC.

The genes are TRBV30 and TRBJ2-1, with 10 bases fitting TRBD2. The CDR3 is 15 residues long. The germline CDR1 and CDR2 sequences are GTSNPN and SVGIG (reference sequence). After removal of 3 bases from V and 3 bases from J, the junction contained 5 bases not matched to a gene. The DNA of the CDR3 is TGTGCCTGGAGGGTCTCTAGCGGGAGCTACAATGAGCAGTTCTTC. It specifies CAWRVSSGSYNEQFF.